One sample yielded the 14 T cell receptor beta chains listed below, sequenced in a study of T cell responses to AZD1222 COVID-19 vaccine. The table came from immunoSEQ multiplex PCR; TCRdb's copy has only in-frame clones and leaves some out. Of 150,000 to 200,000 clones in the sample, 92% were seen once. Sample: peripheral blood, taken 28 days after the second AZD1222 dose. These receptors were collected from an adult who received the AZD1222 COVID-19 vaccine.

The genes are TRBV7-2 and TRBJ2-7; 13 bases match TRBD2. CDR1 and CDR2 (germline): SGHTA, FQGNSA. CDR3 size: 15 residues. The V gene end was trimmed by 4 bases and the J gene end by 2 bases; junction bases not matched to a gene: 2. The CDR3 DNA follows: TGTGCCAGCAGCTCGGGACTAGCGGGAACCTACGAGCAGTACTTC. The encoded protein is CASSSGLAGTYEQYF.

Only a few counts were recorded for this clone. V is TRBV7-3 and J is TRBJ2-5; D perhaps matches TRBD1 (6 bases). This CDR3 has 15 residues. Germline V CDR1 and CDR2: SGHTA, FQGTGA. Trimming pared 5 bases from V and 2 bases from J, leaving 15 bases between. The CDR3 nucleotides are TGTGCCAGCAGCCTGGGGGCAGGGTTGCAAGAGACCCAGTACTTC. Its translation is CASSLGAGLQETQYF. Supplemented by reference TRBV7-3 and TRBJ2-5, the full variable domain reads GAGVSQTPSNKVTEKGKYVELRCDPISGHTALYWYRQSLGQGPEFLIYFQGTGAADDSGLPNDRFFAVRPEGSVSTLKIQRTERGDSAVYLCASSLGAGLQETQYFGPGTRLLVL.

The chain recombines TRBV5-4 with TRBJ2-1, with 7 bases matching TRBD2. The junction had 14 bases not matched to a gene; V was cut back by 2 bases and J by 0 bases. CDR1 SGHNT and CDR2 YYREEE come from the germline V gene (reference sequence). The CDR3 covers 19 residues. The CDR3 protein is CASSFGPGGNPSSYNEQFF. As DNA, the CDR3 is TGTGCCAGCAGCTTCGGTCCGGGAGGTAACCCGAGCTCCTACAATGAGCAGTTCTTC.

The gene calls are TRBV7-3 and TRBJ1-4; no reliable D call. CDR3 length: 15 amino acids. Between the trimmed V and J ends, which lost 5 bases and 3 bases, there was a span of 13 bases. Germline CDR1 SGHTA, CDR2 FQGTGA. CDR3 in DNA: TGTGCCAGCAGCCTCATGCCGGCCTCTAATGAAAAACTGTTTTTT. It yields the protein CASSLMPASNEKLFF.

The chain recombines TRBV5-4 with TRBJ2-7; D remains unclear. Germline CDR1 reads SGHNT; CDR2 reads YYREEE (reference sequence). V lost 4 bases, J lost 5 bases, and 10 bases lay in between. This CDR3 comprises 12 residues. The DNA for the CDR3 is TGTGCCAGCAGCAGCGCACGGAACGAGCAGTACTTC. Protein: CASSSARNEQYF.

This clone has more than one count but fewer than ten. The chain joins TRBV6-2 or TRBV6-3 to TRBJ1-2, with 7 positions matching TRBD1. The CDR3 sequence is 16 residues long. V lost 4 bases to trimming and J lost 8 bases; unmatched junction nucleotides: 16. Germline-derived CDR1 and CDR2 are MNHEY and SVGEGT. In nucleotides, the CDR3 is TGTGCCAGCAGTTCATTTCCAGACAGGGTGACGGAAGGCTACACCTTC. Its translation is CASSSFPDRVTEGYTF.

V gene TRBV7-9 combines with J gene TRBJ2-7, with 8 bases matching TRBD1. Germline V gives CDR1 SEHNR, CDR2 FQNEAQ (reference sequence). This CDR3 is built from 15 residues. V lost 3 bases to trimming and J lost 3 bases; unmatched junction nucleotides: 7. The CDR3 coding sequence is TGTGCCAGCAGCTTGACAGGGGCCGCGATCTACGAGCAGTACTTC. This translates into CASSLTGAAIYEQYF.

V and J are TRBV30 and TRBJ1-1; D uncertain. The V end was cut by 3 bases, the J end by 5 bases, with 13 bases between. The length of the CDR3 is 13 residues. Per germline, CDR1 GTSNPN and CDR2 SVGIG (reference sequence). The CDR3 sequence: CAWSPLEGTEAFF. The CDR3 DNA sequence: TGTGCCTGGAGCCCGTTGGAGGGTACTGAAGCTTTCTTT. The full variable domain, in which reference TRBV30 and TRBJ1-1 provide the parts outside the CDR3, is SQTIHQWPATLVQPVGSPLSLECTVEGTSNPNLYWYRQAAGRGLQLLFYSVGIGQISSEVPQNLSASRPQDRQFILSSKKLLLSDSGFYLCAWSPLEGTEAFFGQGTRLTVV.

Only one count was recorded for this clone. The chain carries TRBV5-4 and TRBJ2-5; tentative D call: TRBD1 (6 bases). V was trimmed by 3 bases and J by 3 bases, leaving 9 bases between them. This CDR3 contains 13 residues. CDR1 and CDR2 from the germline V gene are SGHNT and YYREEE (reference sequence). CDR3 sequence (DNA): TGTGCCAGCAGCTCCCGGGACAAAGAGACCCAGTACTTC. It specifies CASSSRDKETQYF.

This clone appeared a single time. This chain joins TRBV7-9 and TRBJ1-1; 7 bases fit TRBD1. CDR1 is SEHNR, CDR2 FQNEAQ, per germline (reference sequence). The CDR3 is 16 amino acids. The ends lost 5 bases at V and 1 base at J; junction bases unmatched: 10. CDR3 region: CASSKWGRQGNTEAFF. The CDR3, as DNA: TGTGCCAGCAGCAAGTGGGGGAGACAGGGGAACACTGAAGCTTTCTTT.

The chain carries TRBV6-6 and TRBJ2-5; weak D call: TRBD2 (5 bases). The ends were cut back, 7 bases at V and 4 bases at J, with 13 bases in the middle. Germline V gives CDR1 MNHNY, CDR2 SVGAGI (reference sequence). This CDR3 has 13 residues. The CDR3 spells CASTRESGETQYF. The CDR3, as DNA: TGTGCCAGCACTAGAGAGAGCGGAGAGACCCAGTACTTC.

This clone was detected only once. The rearrangement joins TRBV3-1 (or the pseudogene TRBV3-2) to TRBJ2-3; D gene ambiguous. This CDR3 is built from 12 residues. Deletions cut 2 bases from V and 6 bases from J, with 6 bases between. Germline V gene lookup returns CDR1 LGHDT and CDR2 YNNKEL (reference sequence). Here the CDR3 reads CASSQSVDTQYF. As DNA, the CDR3 is TGTGCCAGCAGCCAATCTGTCGATACGCAGTATTTT.

This chain joins TRBV5-1 and TRBJ2-7; 13 bases are shared with TRBD2. The CDR3 is 15 amino acids. J was trimmed by 7 bases and V by 1 base; bases with no gene match: 5. CDR1 is SGHRS, CDR2 YFSETQ, per germline. The CDR3 nucleotides read TGCGCCAGCAGCTTGACTAGCGGGAGGGCAAGTGAGCAGTACTTC. Amino acids: CASSLTSGRASEQYF.

The V and J genes are TRBV14 and TRBJ2-7, with 11 bases lining up with TRBD2. The CDR3 runs 18 residues. Germline V gene lookup returns CDR1 SGHDN and CDR2 FVKESK. V was pared by 0 bases and J by 7 bases, with 14 bases of the junction left unmatched. The CDR3: CASSQDGLAGGLPREQYF. DNA of the CDR3: TGTGCCAGCAGCCAAGATGGGCTAGCGGGAGGCCTCCCTCGAGAGCAGTACTTC.